This T cell receptor beta chain is drawn from a study of blood T cells in healthy people across ages. Study results and caveats: Unsorted PBMC material precluded a definitive naive versus antigen-experienced comparison.

For this clonotype: Its antigen remains unidentified.

This CDR3 has 18 residues. Germline V gene lookup returns CDR1 LGHNA and CDR2 YSLEER. Trimming stripped 1 base from V and 0 bases from J, with 16 bases between. Together with a sample-barcoded 5' primer, a J-beta primer mix was included in a second PCR lasting roughly 7 to 11 cycles. TCRdb re-derived calls from the 5' RACE reads in MiXCR, one entry per CDR3 protein. Of 2 million or so distinct CDR3 sequences listed, 49% are singletons. Total RNA, at least 5.5 micrograms per sample, came from PBMCs. This sequence joins TRBV4-3 and TRBJ2-1; weak D call: TRBD2 (6 bases). Sequencing input: blood. This sequence was found in a middle-aged woman in good health. The CDR3 spells CASSQVRGGSSSYNEQFF. CDR3 nucleotides: TGCGCCAGCAGCCAAGTGAGAGGAGGGTCTAGCTCCTACAATGAGCAGTTCTTC.